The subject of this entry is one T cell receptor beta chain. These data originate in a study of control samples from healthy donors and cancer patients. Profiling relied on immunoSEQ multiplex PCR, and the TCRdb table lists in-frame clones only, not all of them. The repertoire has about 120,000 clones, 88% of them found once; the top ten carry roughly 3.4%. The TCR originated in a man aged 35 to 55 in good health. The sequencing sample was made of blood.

CDR3 in amino acids: CSASSPMASYNEQFF. In nucleotides, the CDR3 is TGCAGTGCTAGTTCCCCGATGGCGTCCTACAATGAGCAGTTCTTC. J is TRBJ2-1 and V is TRBV20-1; D is ambiguous. The CDR3 extends over 15 amino acids. CDR1 DFQATT and CDR2 SNEGSKA come from the germline V gene (reference sequence). V was shortened by 3 bases and J by 1 base, with 13 bases between the two germline ends.